A single sample is the source of the 8 T cell receptor beta chains below, sequenced in a study of T cell changes during pregnancy in multiple sclerosis. The protocol was immunoSEQ multiplex PCR, while the TCRdb copy is restricted to in-frame clones and leaves out a portion. There are around 44,000 clones in the sample; 88% occur only once, and around 1% lies in the top ten. Sequenced material: CD4+ T cells from peripheral blood mononuclear cells, taken in the second trimester of pregnancy. The receptors here all came from a female donor with multiple sclerosis, enrolled in a pregnancy study.

The chain uses TRBV7-3 and TRBJ2-3, with D maybe TRBD2 (6 bases). Trimming shortened V by 2 bases and J by 4 bases, and 13 bases separated the two germline ends. The germline gives CDR1 SGHTA, CDR2 FQGTGA. There are 15 residues in the CDR3. CDR3 in DNA: TGTGCCAGCAGCTTAGGTGGGGGGAGTTCAGATACGCAGTATTTT. Translating it yields CASSLGGGSSDTQYF. The full variable domain, rest sourced from reference TRBV7-3 and TRBJ2-3, is GAGVSQTPSNKVTEKGKYVELRCDPISGHTALYWYRQSLGQGPEFLIYFQGTGAADDSGLPNDRFFAVRPEGSVSTLKIQRTERGDSAVYLCASSLGGGSSDTQYFGPGTRLTVL.

This chain links TRBV29-1 with TRBJ2-6; D might be TRBD1 (6 bases). The CDR3 loop spans 16 amino acids. The V and J ends lost 5 bases and 0 bases respectively, with 14 bases between them. Germline V gene lookup returns CDR1 SQVTM and CDR2 ANQGSEA. The CDR3 is CSVFRDTDSGANVLTF. The DNA of the CDR3 is TGCAGCGTTTTCCGGGACACCGACTCTGGGGCCAACGTCCTGACTTTC.

The chain couples TRBV7-2 to TRBJ2-7, with a weak D call TRBD1 (6 bases). The CDR3 is 14 residues long. V lost 5 bases and J 3 bases, leaving 14 bases between the germline ends. Germline V gives CDR1 SGHTA, CDR2 FQGNSA. The CDR3 DNA reads as TGTGCCAGCAGCCTTCCACAGGGCAACTACGAGCAGTACTTC. This sequence encodes CASSLPQGNYEQYF.

The chain has TRBV6-6 and TRBJ1-1; 10 bases agree with TRBD1. The V gene end was trimmed by 6 bases and the J gene end by 6 bases; junction bases not matched to a gene: 10. The CDR3 length is 15 residues. Germline assignment: CDR1 MNHNY and CDR2 SVGAGI (reference sequence). CDR3 loop: CASRGRDRGVSEAFF. The CDR3 nucleotides are TGTGCCAGCAGGGGAAGGGACAGGGGAGTGTCTGAAGCTTTCTTT.

There are a few counts of this clone. The chain joins TRBV18 to TRBJ1-3; D might be TRBD1 (6 bases). V dropped 4 bases and J dropped 2 bases, with 12 bases sitting between them. This CDR3 is built from 15 residues. The germline V gene has CDR1 KGHSH and CDR2 LQKENI. CDR3 in amino acids: CASSLDSLTGNTIYF. As DNA, the CDR3 is TGTGCCAGCTCACTGGACAGTTTAACTGGAAACACCATATATTTT.

The CDR3 DNA follows: TGTGCCAGCAGTGCTGGCGGCGGCCGGAGCAATCAGCCCCAGCATTTT. Translating it yields CASSAGGGRSNQPQHF. The V gene is TRBV28, the J gene TRBJ1-5; D is unclear. Germline values: CDR1 MDHEN, CDR2 SYDVKM. The CDR3 contains 16 residues. The germline V and J ends were trimmed by 5 bases and 1 base, with 15 bases remaining between them.

V is TRBV5-4 and J is TRBJ2-1, with 12 bases aligning to TRBD2. With 5 bases clipped from V and 8 bases from J, the junction kept 8 bases outside the gene matches. CDR1 and CDR2 from the germline V gene are SGHNT and YYREEE (reference sequence). This CDR3 is 15 amino acids long. Here the CDR3 reads CASSTGSSGRDEQFF. In DNA, the CDR3 is TGTGCCAGCAGTACCGGATCTAGCGGGAGGGATGAGCAGTTCTTC.

The chain links TRBV7-6 to TRBJ2-5, with D possibly being TRBD1 (6 bases). The CDR3 loop spans 15 amino acids. With 0 bases removed from V and 2 bases from J, the gap between germline ends came to 10 bases. Germline values: CDR1 SGHVS, CDR2 FNYEAQ. CDR3 in amino acids: CASSLARTAQETQYF. The CDR3 nucleotides are TGTGCCAGCAGCTTAGCCCGGACAGCTCAAGAGACCCAGTACTTC.